This passage covers 8 T cell receptor beta chains from one sample sequenced in a study of blood T cell repertoires in COVID-19. The assay was immunoSEQ multiplex PCR, and TCRdb's table has in-frame clones only and misses some. The table includes a few hundred thousand clones, about 83% detected once. The sample taken for sequencing was peripheral blood. These TCRs come from a woman aged 45-65 years with acute or convalescent COVID-19.

This chain connects TRBV29-1 to TRBJ2-1, with D maybe TRBD1 (7 bases). V was cut by 7 bases and J by 6 bases, with 13 bases left in between. The CDR3 contains 12 residues. The germline CDR1 and CDR2 sequences are SQVTM and ANQGSEA. The CDR3 DNA sequence: TGCAGCGCTGCGCGGGACAGCAATGAGCAGTTCTTC. Its translation: CSAARDSNEQFF.

The DNA of the CDR3 is TGCGCCAGCAGCTGGATATCTACAGGGGATGAGCAGTTCTTC. It encodes CASSWISTGDEQFF. The V call is TRBV5-1, the J call TRBJ2-1; 7 bases agree with TRBD1. The CDR3 spans 14 residues. From germline, CDR1 is SGHRS and CDR2 YFSETQ. J lost 8 bases, V lost 3 bases, and 8 bases had no gene match.

The rearrangement joins TRBV2 to TRBJ1-2; TRBD1 matches at 8 bases. The germline CDR1 and CDR2 sequences are SNHLY and FYNNEI. The CDR3 loop spans 13 amino acids. The V gene end was trimmed by 4 bases and the J gene end by 8 bases; junction bases not matched to a gene: 6. CDR3 region: CASSARTGRGYTF. As DNA, the CDR3 is TGTGCCAGCAGTGCGCGGACAGGGCGAGGCTACACCTTC.

The chain links TRBV4-3 to TRBJ1-6; D possibly corresponds to TRBD1 (5 bases). V lost 0 bases, J lost 8 bases, and 8 bases lay in between. The CDR3 totals 14 residues. Germline V gene sequence: CDR1 LGHNA, CDR2 YSLEER. CDR3 sequence reads: CASSQDPRDSPLHF. CDR3 DNA sequence: TGCGCCAGCAGCCAAGATCCCAGGGATTCACCCCTCCACTTT.

The chain recombines TRBV5-1 with TRBJ1-1, with 7 bases fitting TRBD1. Per germline, CDR1 SGHRS and CDR2 YFSETQ. The trim removed 5 bases at V and 1 base at J, leaving 11 bases unmatched. The CDR3 has 16 residues. The CDR3 region has the DNA TGCGCCAGCAGTTCAAGGGGGCTCGAGGAGAACACTGAAGCTTTCTTT. Translated, it gives CASSSRGLEENTEAFF.

In this sample, this clone turned up once. The chain combines TRBV7-2 with TRBJ2-7, with TRBD2 matching over 7 bases. The germline V gene encodes CDR1 SGHTA and CDR2 FQGNSA. Trimming removed 2 bases from V and 2 bases from J; junction bases left unmatched: 6. This CDR3 has 15 amino acids. In DNA form, the CDR3 reads TGTGCCAGCAGCTTATTGGGACTACTCGCCTACGAGCAGTACTTC. The encoded protein is CASSLLGLLAYEQYF.

V usage is TRBV7-3 and J usage is TRBJ1-1, with D perhaps matching TRBD1 (5 bases). This CDR3 region has 13 residues. Trimming took off 2 bases at V and 1 base at J, with 5 bases between the two ends. The V gene's germline CDR1 is SGHTA and CDR2 FQGTGA. The CDR3 region is CASSLGQNTEAFF. The CDR3 nucleotides read TGTGCCAGCAGCTTAGGACAGAACACTGAAGCTTTCTTT.

The chain is built from TRBV10-3 and TRBJ1-1; maybe TRBD1 (6 bases). V lost 7 bases and J 3 bases, leaving 18 bases between the germline ends. The CDR3 length is 15 residues. Looked up from germline, CDR1 is ENHRY and CDR2 is SYGVKD. This CDR3 reads CAITPEDRAYTEAFF. DNA of the CDR3: TGTGCCATCACCCCGGAGGACAGAGCATACACTGAAGCTTTCTTT.